One and the same sample provided the 17 T cell receptor beta chains below, sequenced in a study of T cells in Graves' hyperthyroidism and ophthalmopathy. The investigators amplified TCR beta CDR3 regions from RNA transcripts. The primer set for the first-round RT-PCR of the TCR CDR3 was HTBI. TCRdb ran MiXCR on the multiplex PCR reads and lists one entry per CDR3 protein. The data show roughly 750,000 distinct CDR3 sequences, about a sixth seen once. The sample was blood. The receptors originated from a man aged 18 to 29 with Graves' hyperthyroidism.

This clonotype was detected many times. The rearrangement links TRBV20-1 to TRBJ2-1; a possible D gene is TRBD1 (7 bases). CDR3 length: 13 residues. Germline V gene sequence: CDR1 DFQATT, CDR2 SNEGSKA (reference sequence). The V and J ends lost 3 bases and 8 bases respectively, with 14 bases between them. CDR3: CSASLTGTHEQFF. Written as DNA, the CDR3 is TGCAGTGCTAGCTTGACAGGGACTCATGAGCAGTTCTTC.

V gene TRBV6-1 combines with J gene TRBJ1-5; no definite D call. This CDR3 has 14 amino acids. CDR1 is MNHNS and CDR2 is SASEGT in the germline V gene. V was shortened by 2 bases and J by 4 bases, with 9 bases between the two germline ends. The CDR3 DNA follows: TGTGCCAGCAGTGAATTAGGCAGAAATCAGCCCCAGCATTTT. It translates to CASSELGRNQPQHF.

This clonotype was seen repeatedly, ten times or more. The chain carries TRBV5-1 and TRBJ2-3; either TRBD1 or TRBD2 may fit D (5 bases each). The CDR3 length is 14 residues. Germline assignment: CDR1 SGHRS and CDR2 YFSETQ. Trimming removed 4 bases from V and 3 bases from J, with 12 bases in between. The CDR3 DNA is TGCGCCAGCAGCCGTGGGACCGCTACAGATACGCAGTATTTT. Its protein is CASSRGTATDTQYF.

V gene TRBV7-3 combines with J gene TRBJ2-3, with 8 bases fitting TRBD2. Germline assignment: CDR1 SGHTA and CDR2 FQGTGA. The length of the CDR3 is 12 residues. The J segment lost 10 bases and the V segment lost 5 bases, leaving 5 bases of the junction unmatched. The chain's CDR3 is CASSPGGGAQYF. CDR3 coding DNA: TGTGCCAGCAGCCCGGGGGGGGGTGCGCAGTATTTT. The full variable domain, rest sourced from reference TRBV7-3 and TRBJ2-3, is GAGVSQTPSNKVTEKGKYVELRCDPISGHTALYWYRQSLGQGPEFLIYFQGTGAADDSGLPNDRFFAVRPEGSVSTLKIQRTERGDSAVYLCASSPGGGAQYFGPGTRLTVL.

This chain uses TRBV15 with TRBJ2-5; D may be TRBD1 (6 bases). This CDR3 has 15 residues. Germline values: CDR1 LNHNV, CDR2 YYDKDF (reference sequence). V dropped 3 bases and J dropped 5 bases, with 16 bases sitting between them. The DNA of the CDR3 is TGTGCCACCAGCAGGGACAGTTCCACCAGGGAGACCCAGTACTTC. Encoded protein: CATSRDSSTRETQYF.

The chain combines TRBV5-1 with TRBJ2-5; D gene uncertain. Trimming stripped 0 bases from V and 1 base from J, with 10 bases between. The CDR3 consists of 15 residues. CDR1 SGHRS and CDR2 YFSETQ come from the germline V gene. The CDR3 nucleotides read TGCGCCAGCAGCTTGGATTCGGTGATCCAAGAGACCCAGTACTTC. Translated, it gives CASSLDSVIQETQYF.

This clonotype came up many times. The chain links TRBV6-1 to TRBJ1-1; D remains unclear. Germline CDR1 is MNHNS and CDR2 is SASEGT. The ends were cut back, 4 bases at V and 0 bases at J, with 6 bases in the middle. The CDR3 runs 13 residues. The CDR3 region is CASSGDLNTEAFF. CDR3 sequence (DNA): TGTGCCAGCAGTGGAGACTTGAACACTGAAGCTTTCTTT.

This chain connects TRBV2 to TRBJ1-4; 7 nucleotides line up with TRBD1. The ends lost 6 bases at V and 14 bases at J; junction bases unmatched: 12. The CDR3 sequence is 13 residues long. Looked up from germline, CDR1 is SNHLY and CDR2 is FYNNEI. The CDR3, as DNA: TGTGCCAGCAGCCCCTCGACAGGGTTCTATCTGTTTTTT. This gives the protein CASSPSTGFYLFF.

In its sample, this clonotype was seen many times. V is TRBV3-1 and J is TRBJ1-2; maybe TRBD1 (5 bases). Germline V lookup: CDR1 LGHDT, CDR2 YNNKEL (reference sequence). The CDR3 runs 16 residues. The ends were cut back, 1 base at V and 4 bases at J, with 16 bases in the middle. CDR3 in amino acids: CASSQVVSGFRYGYTF. CDR3 bases: TGTGCCAGCAGCCAAGTTGTATCAGGGTTTCGCTATGGCTACACCTTC.

A few counts support this clonotype. This chain links TRBV6-6 with TRBJ2-2; possibly TRBD2 for D (6 bases). The CDR3 contains 14 residues. Between the trimmed V and J ends, which lost 2 bases and 6 bases, there was a span of 10 bases. Germline CDR1 MNHNY, CDR2 SVGAGI (reference sequence). CDR3 region: CASSYEGGAGELFF. The DNA for the CDR3 is TGTGCCAGCAGTTACGAAGGAGGGGCCGGGGAGCTGTTTTTT.

This clonotype turned up a few times. V usage is TRBV3-1 and J usage is TRBJ2-5; no definite D call. Germline V CDR1 and CDR2: LGHDT, YNNKEL (reference sequence). Trimming took off 3 bases at V and 2 bases at J, with 7 bases between the two ends. The CDR3 has 13 amino acids. CDR3 sequence reads: CASSQWQQETQYF. The DNA for the CDR3 is TGTGCCAGCAGCCAGTGGCAGCAAGAGACCCAGTACTTC.

There are many counts of this clonotype. The rearrangement links TRBV10-3 to TRBJ1-1, with D maybe TRBD1 (5 bases). CDR3 length: 15 amino acids. The germline V gene has CDR1 ENHRY and CDR2 SYGVKD. The ends were cut back, 3 bases at V and 0 bases at J, with 11 bases in the middle. The CDR3 DNA reads TGTGCCATCAGTGAATTAGGGGCCCTGAACACTGAAGCTTTCTTT. Protein product: CAISELGALNTEAFF.

This clonotype was recorded at least ten times. CDR3 protein: CSARGSGRLHEQFF. In DNA form, the CDR3 reads TGCAGTGCTAGAGGGAGCGGGAGGTTACACGAGCAGTTCTTC. The V gene is TRBV20-1, the J gene TRBJ2-1; 9 nucleotides agree with TRBD2. The CDR3 is made up of 14 amino acids. CDR1 DFQATT and CDR2 SNEGSKA come from the germline V gene (reference sequence). V lost 1 base, J lost 10 bases, and 8 bases stayed unmatched.

For the CDR3, the DNA is TGTGCCAGCAGGGGCAGGGGGGAACAGCCCCAGCATTTT. Translation: CASRGRGEQPQHF. The V and J genes are TRBV6-1 and TRBJ1-5; 7 nucleotides align to TRBD1. J lost 7 bases, V lost 6 bases, and 6 bases had no gene match. The CDR3 sequence is 13 residues long. Looked up from germline, CDR1 is MNHNS and CDR2 is SASEGT.

On this clonotype itself: A single base separates this from a much larger clone, so it may be a read error. This rearrangement joins TRBV5-6 to TRBJ2-7, with 9 bases lining up with TRBD1. The CDR3 covers 15 residues. V was pared by 1 base and J by 6 bases, with 8 bases of the junction left unmatched. Germline CDR1 SGHDT, CDR2 YYEEEE. The CDR3 sequence is CASSLTGGVSSEQYF. The CDR3 nucleotides read TGTGCCAGCAGCTTGACAGGGGGCGTGTCGAGCGAGCAGTACTTC.

This clonotype was seen a few times. The chain links TRBV19 to TRBJ1-5, with 9 nucleotides matching TRBD1. Germline V lookup: CDR1 LNHDA, CDR2 SQIVND (reference sequence). V shed 5 bases, J shed 0 bases, and the junction held 11 bases outside the gene matches. The length of the CDR3 is 18 residues. CDR3 sequence: CASSQATGGIYSNQPQHF. The DNA of the CDR3 is TGTGCCAGTAGTCAAGCGACAGGGGGGATTTATAGCAATCAGCCCCAGCATTTT.

The chain couples TRBV19 to TRBJ2-5; 8 nucleotides agree with TRBD1. J was trimmed by 7 bases and V by 5 bases; bases with no gene match: 3. Germline values: CDR1 LNHDA, CDR2 SQIVND (reference sequence). The CDR3 loop spans 12 amino acids. The CDR3 DNA is TGTGCCAGTAGTCCCGGGACAGGGACCCAGTACTTC. Amino acid sequence: CASSPGTGTQYF. The whole variable domain, remainder taken from reference TRBV19 and TRBJ2-5, is DGGITQSPKYLFRKEGQNVTLSCEQNLNHDAMYWYRQDPGQGLRLIYYSQIVNDFQKGDIAEGYSVSREKKESFPLTVTSAQKNPTAFYLCASSPGTGTQYFGPGTRLLVL.